The entry below gives a single T cell receptor beta chain sequence along with its context. This receptor's antigen is unknown. Base-call qualities are not available, and no considerably larger clone is one nucleotide away. These data originate in a study of OX40 agonist ivuxolimab in advanced cancers. Broadly, across the study: The costimulatory receptor OX40 (CD134) was targeted by ivuxolimab, a fully human IgG2 agonistic monoclonal antibody. Intravenous ivuxolimab was administered to patients every 2 weeks at six dose levels: 0.01, 0.1, 0.3, 1.5, 3 and 10 mg/kg. Of the roughly 50 dose-escalation patients, hepatocellular carcinoma was present in approximately 20, melanoma in roughly 15, renal cell carcinoma in 9 and head and neck cancer in 9. In the dose-escalation cohort, 70% to 85% of patients were male, and the mean age was around 60 years, with a range of roughly 23 to 85. Prior anti-PD-1, anti-PD-L1 or anti-CTLA-4 therapy was permitted, and checkpoint inhibitors had been received by roughly 40% of dose-escalation patients. Three dose-escalation patients achieved partial responses, one with hepatocellular carcinoma and two with cutaneous melanoma. The point of sequencing TCRbeta in the periphery was to test whether ivuxolimab changed TCR sequence diversity and drove clonal T-cell expansion. The monotherapy dose-escalation portion (N of about 50 patients) of the phase I ivuxolimab trial is reported in the paper.

The trial excluded patients who had a history of autoimmune disease or who were on systemic immunosuppression. Peripheral blood for TCR sequencing was collected from all dose cohorts at baseline, on cycle 4 day 1, and on cycle 7 day 1. Samples came from an open-label, multicenter, first-in-human phase I dose-escalation trial of ivuxolimab. Adults with locally advanced or metastatic head and neck squamous cell, hepatocellular, melanoma or renal cell carcinoma were enrolled in the trial. Before TCR sequencing, CD4+ T cells and CD8+ T cells from peripheral blood were sorted into separate populations. Genomic DNA was isolated from the sorted cells so that the TCRbeta CDR3 region could be sequenced. The immunoSEQ Assay was used to sequence the TCRbeta CDR3 regions. TCRdb provides this immuneACCESS table in a form limited to in-frame rearrangements. Some clones are lacking; in checked studies, under half of them reflect an unresolved V gene, and why the rest are absent is not known. The sample data list roughly 52,000 clones, and more than 65% of these were observed just once. The top ten clones comprise roughly 6.5% of the sample.

Overall study results and their limits: Low levels of normalized T-cell clonal expansion were also seen in some nonresponding patients. At doses of 0.1 to 3.0 mg/kg, clonal expansion of both CD4+ and CD8+ blood T cells was observed from baseline to week 6. After ivuxolimab, expanded clones were on average more numerous among CD8+ T cells than among CD4+ T cells. The antigen specificity of the peripheral T cells that underwent clonal expansion was not determined. In the 0.1-3.0 mg/kg groups, partial responders were among the patients with the lowest normalized peripheral clonal expansion, particularly in CD8+ T cells.

This clonotype was obtained from an adult with an advanced solid tumor such as melanoma, head and neck, liver or kidney cancer. Sequences were derived from CD4+ or CD8+ T cells sorted from blood, sampled in a trial of the OX40 agonist ivuxolimab.

The DNA sequence is TGTGCCAGTACCCACCGAGCGGGGGGAGGGTATGAGCAGTTCTTC. The resulting protein is CASTHRAGGGYEQFF. The rearrangement joined TRBV19 to TRBJ2-1; 9 bases in the junction line up with TRBD2. The V end gives up 7 bases and the J end 8 bases, leaving 12 bases in the junction not matched to a gene. From its cysteine to its phenylalanine, the CDR3 spans 15 amino acids. Solely the CDR3 DNA is kept, with 45 bases framed from the first base. In the germline V gene (reference sequence), CDR1 corresponds to LNHDA and CDR2 to SQIVND.